Following are 26 T cell receptor beta chains from one sample sequenced in a study of shared clonotypes between healthy human individuals (TCRdb year 2020). Libraries were made using the immunoSEQ multiplex PCR assay. What TCRdb holds here is the immuneACCESS table cut down to in-frame rearrangements. Part of the clones is not present; checked against another copy, under half of the missing clones reflect an unresolved V gene, and the others are unexplained. The table for this sample lists some 1 million clones; approximately 70% of them were counted only once. Approximately 1.5% of the sample is in the top ten clones. The sequencing sample was made of memory CD4+ T cells sorted from blood. The sample's cell subset or site label, in plain terms: CD45RA-negative fraction. The receptors derive from a man aged 18-30 years in good health.

This chain uses TRBV6-1 with TRBJ1-1; perhaps TRBD1 as D (6 bases). Germline V gives CDR1 MNHNS, CDR2 SASEGT. Trimming stripped 5 bases from V and 5 bases from J, with 12 bases between. This CDR3 is 13 amino acids long. The CDR3 bases are TGTGCCAGCAGTATACAGGGAGGAACTGAAGCTTTCTTT. This encodes CASSIQGGTEAFF.

The chain combines TRBV2 with TRBJ2-7; TRBD2 agrees at 7 bases. Germline CDR1 reads SNHLY; CDR2 reads FYNNEI. This CDR3 spans 15 amino acids. V was pared by 3 bases and J by 7 bases, with 12 bases of the junction left unmatched. CDR3 nucleotide sequence: TGTGCCAGCAGTGAGAGCGGGACTCCCAAAGGGGAGCAGTACTTC. It translates to CASSESGTPKGEQYF.

The chain couples TRBV30 to TRBJ2-7; D is perhaps TRBD1 (7 bases). Germline CDR1 and CDR2: GTSNPN and SVGIG (reference sequence). CDR3 length equals 14 residues. The ends were cut back, 0 bases at V and 2 bases at J, with 11 bases in the middle. In nucleotides, the CDR3 is TGTGCCTGGAGTGTTTCCAGGGGGGCCTACGAGCAGTACTTC. Protein product: CAWSVSRGAYEQYF.

This chain joins TRBV29-1 and TRBJ2-1, with D possibly being TRBD1 (6 bases). V was pared by 5 bases and J by 3 bases, with 17 bases between. Per germline, CDR1 SQVTM and CDR2 ANQGSEA. The CDR3 length is 15 residues. As DNA, the CDR3 is TGCAGCGTTAGGGGGAACACAGGGAACTACAATGAGCAGTTCTTC. Translating gives CSVRGNTGNYNEQFF.

The J gene is TRBJ2-3, the V gene TRBV5-1; TRBD2 matches at 7 bases. Trimming at V came to 3 bases and at J to 1 base, leaving 11 bases not matched to a gene. From germline, CDR1 is SGHRS and CDR2 YFSETQ. This CDR3 comprises 17 residues. CDR3 DNA: TGCGCCAGCAGCTCGGCTTCGGGCGGGAGCGGCACAGATACGCAGTATTTT. Amino acids: CASSSASGGSGTDTQYF.

The table lists this clone with a count of one. V gene TRBV18 combines with J gene TRBJ2-7; D perhaps matches TRBD1 (6 bases). The length of the CDR3 is 15 residues. CDR1 and CDR2 from the germline V gene are KGHSH and LQKENI. Trimming cost V 0 bases and J 3 bases, with 12 bases left between them. The DNA for the CDR3 is TGTGCCAGCTCACCACCGAGCAGGGGCGTCTACGAGCAGTACTTC. Amino acid sequence: CASSPPSRGVYEQYF.

This sequence joins TRBV5-6 and TRBJ1-4; no clear D. Trimming took 5 bases from V and 4 from J, leaving 12 bases between them. Germline V gene data show CDR1 as SGHDT and CDR2 as YYEEEE. The CDR3 loop spans 14 amino acids. CDR3 DNA sequence: TGTGCCAGCAGGCAGGCGGGAAGTAATGAAAAACTGTTTTTT. Amino acid sequence: CASRQAGSNEKLFF.

V and J are TRBV5-1 and TRBJ2-2; maybe TRBD2 (6 bases). Germline V CDR1 and CDR2: SGHRS, YFSETQ. The V and J ends lost 4 bases and 5 bases respectively, with 18 bases between them. The CDR3 has 16 residues. As DNA, the CDR3 is TGCGCCAGCAGCCGTGGATGGGACTCTTCAACCGGGGAGCTGTTTTTT. The encoded protein is CASSRGWDSSTGELFF. Full variable domain (outside the CDR3, taken from reference TRBV5-1 and TRBJ2-2): KAGVTQTPRYLIKTRGQQVTLSCSPISGHRSVSWYQQTPGQGLQFLFEYFSETQRNKGNFPGRFSGRQFSNSRSEMNVSTLELGDSALYLCASSRGWDSSTGELFFGEGSRLTVL.

V is TRBV5-1 and J is TRBJ2-5; TRBD1 agrees at 8 bases. This CDR3 is built from 14 residues. Germline values: CDR1 SGHRS, CDR2 YFSETQ. V was pared by 4 bases and J by 2 bases, with 4 bases of the junction left unmatched. For the CDR3, the DNA is TGCGCCAGCAGCCAGGGACAGGTTCAAGAGACCCAGTACTTC. Residues: CASSQGQVQETQYF.

The DNA for the CDR3 is TGCGCCAGCAGCGTGCGAGATTATGCGGGCGGCCTCAGGAGCTCCTACGAGCAGTACTTC. Its translation: CASSVRDYAGGLRSSYEQYF. This chain links TRBV5-1 with TRBJ2-7, with a tentative D call TRBD2 (5 bases). V was clipped by 4 bases and J by 0 bases, with 29 bases between them. The CDR3 length is 20 residues. Germline V gene lookup returns CDR1 SGHRS and CDR2 YFSETQ.

CDR3 in amino acids: CASSLSSGQTVHEQYF. The CDR3 DNA sequence: TGTGCCAGCAGTTTATCCTCCGGACAGACGGTCCACGAGCAGTACTTC. The genes are TRBV28 and TRBJ2-7; possibly TRBD1 for D (6 bases). V was clipped by 1 base and J by 5 bases, with 18 bases between them. The CDR3 runs 16 residues. CDR1 and CDR2 from the germline V gene are MDHEN and SYDVKM.

V gene TRBV5-8 combines with J gene TRBJ2-7; 10 bases map to TRBD2. This CDR3 contains 17 residues. After removal of 1 base from V and 0 bases from J, the junction contained 7 bases not matched to a gene. Germline values: CDR1 SGHTS, CDR2 YDEGEE. The CDR3 region has the DNA TGTGCCAGCAGCTTGTATTTTGCTAGCGGGAGCTCCTACGAGCAGTACTTC. Protein: CASSLYFASGSSYEQYF.

The chain links TRBV5-1 to TRBJ2-7; D assignment may be TRBD1 or TRBD2 (5 bases each). CDR3 length: 14 residues. In germline, CDR1 is SGHRS, CDR2 YFSETQ. V was trimmed by 4 bases and J by 5 bases, leaving 16 bases between them. The CDR3: CASSPLGDKDEQYF. CDR3 bases: TGCGCCAGCAGCCCTTTGGGGGATAAGGACGAGCAGTACTTC.

The CDR3 nucleotides are TGTGCCAGCACCTCAGGGGCCCACAATGAGCAGTTCTTC. Translation: CASTSGAHNEQFF. J is TRBJ2-1 and V is TRBV7-3, with a tentative D call TRBD1 (6 bases). CDR3 length: 13 residues. Germline assignment: CDR1 SGHTA and CDR2 FQGTGA. Trimming cost V 7 bases and J 5 bases, with 12 bases left between them. The complete variable domain, with remaining parts taken from reference TRBV7-3 and TRBJ2-1, reads GAGVSQTPSNKVTEKGKYVELRCDPISGHTALYWYRQSLGQGPEFLIYFQGTGAADDSGLPNDRFFAVRPEGSVSTLKIQRTERGDSAVYLCASTSGAHNEQFFGPGTRLTVL.

The CDR3 protein is CASSLTGYNEQFF. CDR3 in DNA: TGTGCCAGCAGCTTAACGGGTTACAATGAGCAGTTCTTC. This chain uses TRBV11-3 with TRBJ2-1; no firm D call. The V end lost 2 bases, the J end lost 4 bases, and 6 bases lay between the germline ends. Per germline, CDR1 SGHNT and CDR2 YENEEA. CDR3 size: 13 residues.

The chain uses TRBV9 and TRBJ2-3, with 13 positions matching TRBD2. CDR3 length: 19 amino acids. The V gene's germline CDR1 is SGDLS and CDR2 YYNGEE. V gave up 0 bases and J gave up 3 bases; unmatched junction bases: 10. CDR3: CASSVARTSGGERTDTQYF. As DNA, the CDR3 is TGTGCCAGCAGCGTAGCGCGAACTAGCGGGGGGGAGAGGACAGATACGCAGTATTTT.

The gene calls are TRBV21-1 and TRBJ2-7; the DNA was not used to check the table's D call, TRBD2. TRBV21-1 is reported as a pseudogene. The CDR3 spans 14 residues. The DNA of the CDR3 is TGTGCCAGCAGCAAGTCAAAAGCCACCTACGAGCAGTACTTC. It encodes CASSKSKATYEQYF.

V gene TRBV6-5 combines with J gene TRBJ2-2; 7 bases match TRBD1. After removal of 6 bases from V and 1 base from J, the junction contained 2 bases not matched to a gene. The germline V gene encodes CDR1 MNHEY and CDR2 SVGAGI. The CDR3 extends over 14 amino acids. CDR3 DNA sequence: TGTGCCAGCAGGCGACAGGGGAACACCGGGGAGCTGTTTTTT. Translation gives CASRRQGNTGELFF.

This clone was seen only a few times. The chain combines TRBV29-1 with TRBJ2-1, with 7 positions matching TRBD1. The CDR3 is 14 residues long. From germline, CDR1 is SQVTM and CDR2 ANQGSEA. J was trimmed by 5 bases and V by 7 bases; bases with no gene match: 11. This CDR3 reads CSAGQALAHNEQFF. CDR3 DNA sequence: TGCAGCGCCGGACAGGCCTTAGCTCACAATGAGCAGTTCTTC.

This clone was detected many times. The rearrangement links TRBV5-1 to TRBJ1-3, with TRBD1 identical over 7 bases. Germline trimming cut 3 bases from V and 6 bases from J; bases unmatched to any gene: 6. This CDR3 region has 14 residues. Germline CDR1 and CDR2: SGHRS and YFSETQ. The CDR3 nucleotides are TGCGCCAGCAGCTCAACAGGGGTAGAAAACACCATATATTTT. Protein: CASSSTGVENTIYF.

The rearrangement links TRBV9 to TRBJ2-7; TRBD1 matches at 10 bases. The CDR3 runs 15 residues. V lost 3 bases to trimming and J lost 4 bases; unmatched junction nucleotides: 7. In germline, CDR1 is SGDLS, CDR2 YYNGEE. CDR3 in DNA: TGTGCCAGCAGCGCGGGACAGGGGATACATTACGAGCAGTACTTC. Translation gives CASSAGQGIHYEQYF.

This clone was seen a few times. This sequence joins TRBV7-2 and TRBJ2-3, with 14 bases fitting TRBD2. The length of the CDR3 is 15 residues. Trimming at V came to 4 bases and at J to 9 bases, leaving 6 bases not matched to a gene. CDR1 and CDR2 from the germline V gene are SGHTA and FQGNSA. The CDR3, as DNA: TGTGCCAGCAGCTCCGGGACTAGCGGGGGTTTCACGCAGTATTTT. As protein: CASSSGTSGGFTQYF.

The chain uses TRBV6-4 and TRBJ2-2; possibly TRBD2 for D (5 bases). CDR3 length: 14 amino acids. Germline V CDR1 and CDR2: MRHNA, SNTAGT. V was pared by 3 bases and J by 7 bases, with 12 bases between. The CDR3 DNA sequence: TGTGCCAGCAGTGAGGACTTCCGTTACGGGGAGCTGTTTTTT. Its protein product is CASSEDFRYGELFF.

On this clone itself: This CDR3 is also generated by other DNA sequences in the sample. CDR3 sequence reads: CASSLVGYNEQFF. The DNA for the CDR3 is TGTGCCAGCAGCTTAGTGGGTTACAATGAGCAGTTCTTC. The rearrangement uses TRBV7-2 and TRBJ2-1; D ambiguous. Germline CDR1 and CDR2: SGHTA and FQGNSA. Trimming cost V 1 base and J 4 bases, with 5 bases left between them. This CDR3 region has 13 residues.

The CDR3 sequence: CASSPIQGYTGELFF. The CDR3 coding sequence is TGTGCCAGCTCACCCATACAGGGGTACACCGGGGAGCTGTTTTTT. The chain joins TRBV18 to TRBJ2-2, with 7 positions matching TRBD1. After removal of 3 bases from V and 3 bases from J, the junction contained 4 bases not matched to a gene. Germline V lookup: CDR1 KGHSH, CDR2 LQKENI. CDR3 length equals 15 residues.

This sequence joins TRBV5-4 and TRBJ1-1; tentative D call: TRBD1 (6 bases). Trimming took off 1 base at V and 10 bases at J, with 14 bases between the two ends. CDR1 is SGHNT, CDR2 YYREEE, per germline (reference sequence). The CDR3 is 13 residues long. This CDR3 reads CASSLLTGQGAFF. The CDR3 DNA reads TGTGCCAGCAGCTTGCTCACGGGACAAGGAGCTTTCTTT.